Below, 23 T cell receptor beta chains from the same sample are listed, as sequenced in a study of T cells after yellow fever vaccination. Using its own MiXCR run on the 5' RACE reads, TCRdb lists one record per CDR3 protein. The sample holds tens of thousands of distinct CDR3 sequences, approximately 3.2% seen once. The sample consisted of PBMCs, either bulk or a sorted T-cell subset (CD4+, CD8+, memory, or dextramer-sorted; not recorded which), taken around 45 days after the first yellow fever vaccination. The receptors stem from a man younger than 35 who received the YFV17D yellow fever vaccine.

Worth noting for this clonotype: Given a much more abundant clone one base away, this may be a read error. The chain recombines TRBV4-3 with TRBJ1-2; no firm D call. Germline CDR1 is LGHNA and CDR2 is YSLEER. The CDR3 spans 18 residues. The chain's CDR3 is CARSQELTGDPTGYGYTF. The CDR3, as DNA: TGCGCCCGCAGCCAAGAATTGACTGGGGATCCAACGGGCTATGGCTACACCTTC.

The sample holds many counts of this clonotype. The chain is built from TRBV20-1 and TRBJ1-4; 9 nucleotides line up with TRBD1. This CDR3 spans 14 amino acids. Per the germline V gene, CDR1 is DFQATT and CDR2 is SNEGSKA (reference sequence). The ends lost 2 bases at V and 5 bases at J; junction bases unmatched: 3. DNA for the CDR3: TGCAGTGCTAGACCCGGACAGGGGAATGAAAAACTGTTTTTT. Translated, it gives CSARPGQGNEKLFF.

The sample holds many counts of this clonotype. The chain has TRBV7-9 and TRBJ2-5; no reliable D call. V was shortened by 2 bases and J by 4 bases, with 11 bases between the two germline ends. The CDR3 has 14 amino acids. Germline lookup yields CDR1 SEHNR and CDR2 FQNEAQ (reference sequence). The CDR3 region has the DNA TGTGCCAGCAGCTTATCACGGCTGGTAGAGACCCAGTACTTC. Translation: CASSLSRLVETQYF.

This clonotype was seen many times. This sequence joins TRBV20-1 and TRBJ2-1; 9 bases are shared with TRBD1. The junction had 5 bases not matched to a gene; V was cut back by 5 bases and J by 0 bases. Germline CDR1 is DFQATT and CDR2 is SNEGSKA (reference sequence). The CDR3 extends over 15 amino acids. In DNA, the CDR3 is TGCAGTGCTCCCCGGACAGGGGTCTCCTACAATGAGCAGTTCTTC. This sequence encodes CSAPRTGVSYNEQFF.

This clonotype was seen ten or more times. The chain employs TRBV5-1 and TRBJ2-1; perhaps TRBD2 as D (7 bases). The CDR3 contains 14 residues. Per the germline V gene, CDR1 is SGHRS and CDR2 is YFSETQ. The V end lost 2 bases, the J end lost 6 bases, and 12 bases lay between the germline ends. CDR3 bases: TGCGCCAGCAGCTTAGGCGCGGGGGCCAATGAGCAGTTCTTC. Protein sequence: CASSLGAGANEQFF.

This clonotype was seen at least ten times. The rearrangement uses TRBV5-1 and TRBJ2-5; D assignment may be TRBD1 or TRBD2 (5 bases each). This CDR3 region has 16 residues. Germline values: CDR1 SGHRS, CDR2 YFSETQ. V lost 3 bases to trimming and J lost 1 base, with 16 bases between them. The DNA of the CDR3 is TGCGCCAGCAGCTCCGATGGGACCTTCCCCCAAGAGACCCAGTACTTC. As protein: CASSSDGTFPQETQYF.

This clonotype was detected ten times or more. The rearrangement links TRBV5-5 to TRBJ2-3; no firm D call. V was clipped by 3 bases and J by 5 bases, with 13 bases between them. Germline V lookup: CDR1 SGHKS, CDR2 YYEKEE (reference sequence). This CDR3 spans 14 amino acids. CDR3 sequence reads: CASSSRLDRDTQYF. CDR3 coding DNA: TGTGCCAGCAGCTCGAGACTGGATAGAGATACGCAGTATTTT.

In this sample, this clonotype turned up many times. The chain uses TRBV20-1 and TRBJ1-4, with D tentatively TRBD1 (6 bases). V was trimmed by 6 bases and J by 0 bases, leaving 11 bases between them. Per germline, CDR1 DFQATT and CDR2 SNEGSKA (reference sequence). The CDR3 sequence is 14 residues long. The CDR3 region has the DNA TGCAGTGCCCGTCGGACAGCAACTAATGAAAAACTGTTTTTT. Its translation: CSARRTATNEKLFF.

There are many counts of this clonotype. The rearrangement joins TRBV5-5 to TRBJ2-7, with a weak D call TRBD2 (5 bases). CDR1 is SGHKS, CDR2 YYEKEE, per germline (reference sequence). V dropped 0 bases and J dropped 3 bases, with 10 bases sitting between them. The CDR3 consists of 14 residues. The CDR3 sequence is CASSLALGNYEQYF. CDR3 coding DNA: TGTGCCAGCAGCTTGGCCCTCGGGAACTACGAGCAGTACTTC.

Many counts were recorded for this clonotype. The rearrangement joins TRBV29-1 to TRBJ2-5, with TRBD2 identical over 13 bases. CDR3 length equals 14 residues. Germline CDR1 and CDR2: SQVTM and ANQGSEA. J was trimmed by 7 bases and V by 4 bases; bases with no gene match: 6. The CDR3 region is CSVGTSGGEGTQYF. DNA of the CDR3: TGCAGCGTTGGGACTAGCGGGGGAGAGGGGACCCAGTACTTC.

This clonotype was seen repeatedly, ten times or more. J is TRBJ1-1 and V is TRBV10-3; 9 bases are shared with TRBD1. Germline values: CDR1 ENHRY, CDR2 SYGVKD. The V gene end was trimmed by 6 bases and the J gene end by 0 bases; junction bases not matched to a gene: 5. This CDR3 region has 15 residues. This CDR3 is CAIRLQGALNTEAFF. DNA of the CDR3: TGTGCCATCAGGCTACAGGGGGCGCTGAACACTGAAGCTTTCTTT.

This clonotype was observed at least ten times. This chain joins TRBV5-4 and TRBJ2-5; TRBD2 matches 10 bases. Per the germline V gene, CDR1 is SGHNT and CDR2 is YYREEE (reference sequence). Trimming at V came to 1 base and at J to 2 bases, leaving 2 bases not matched to a gene. The CDR3 consists of 15 residues. The CDR3 here is CASSLTSGVQETQYF. CDR3 sequence (DNA): TGTGCCAGCAGCTTGACTAGCGGGGTTCAAGAGACCCAGTACTTC.

Ten or more counts support this clonotype. The chain recombines TRBV27 with TRBJ1-2, with D unclear. The CDR3 is made up of 15 amino acids. Trimming removed 5 bases at V and 1 base at J, with 14 bases between. Germline assignment: CDR1 MNHEY and CDR2 SMNVEV (reference sequence). CDR3 nucleotide sequence: TGTGCCAGCAGTGGTTGGCCCCCGGGTAACTATGGCTACACCTTC. It is translated as CASSGWPPGNYGYTF.

This clonotype was counted many times. The chain recombines TRBV19 with TRBJ1-5; 10 nucleotides align to TRBD1. The V gene end was trimmed by 5 bases and the J gene end by 2 bases; junction bases not matched to a gene: 3. This CDR3 region has 15 residues. CDR1 is LNHDA, CDR2 SQIVND, per germline (reference sequence). In nucleotides, the CDR3 is TGTGCCAGTAGTCGGACAGGGGGAGGCAATCAGCCCCAGCATTTT. Translation gives CASSRTGGGNQPQHF. The full variable domain, in which reference TRBV19 and TRBJ1-5 provide the parts outside the CDR3, is DGGITQSPKYLFRKEGQNVTLSCEQNLNHDAMYWYRQDPGQGLRLIYYSQIVNDFQKGDIAEGYSVSREKKESFPLTVTSAQKNPTAFYLCASSRTGGGNQPQHFGDGTRLSIL.

This clonotype was detected ten times or more. V usage is TRBV11-2 and J usage is TRBJ1-5, with D possibly matching TRBD1 (6 bases). The CDR3 is 19 residues long. Trimming shortened V by 5 bases and J by 1 base, and 24 bases separated the two germline ends. From germline, CDR1 is SGHAT and CDR2 FQNNGV. CDR3 in DNA: TGTGCCAGCAGCGAAGAGGCGATGGCAGGGGTTTTGAGCAATCAGCCCCAGCATTTT. Translated, it gives CASSEEAMAGVLSNQPQHF.

The sample holds many counts of this clonotype. The rearrangement joins TRBV7-2 to TRBJ1-3; the D gene is possibly TRBD1 (6 bases). The CDR3 has 16 amino acids. CDR1 and CDR2 (germline): SGHTA, FQGNSA. The germline V and J ends were trimmed by 5 bases and 2 bases, with 16 bases remaining between them. CDR3 nucleotide sequence: TGTGCCAGCAGCCTAGACAGGCCACGGACTGGAAACACCATATATTTT. Its protein is CASSLDRPRTGNTIYF.

This clonotype was picked up many times. The chain has TRBV4-2 and TRBJ1-5, with a possible D match to TRBD1 (6 bases). V lost 0 bases and J 9 bases, leaving 15 bases between the germline ends. Germline CDR1 LGHNA, CDR2 YNFKEQ. CDR3 length: 15 amino acids. CDR3 bases: TGTGCCAGCAGCCAAGAGGGAGGCGGGGGCTCGCCCCAGCATTTT. Its translation is CASSQEGGGGSPQHF.

This clonotype was recorded at least ten times. The chain uses TRBV24-1 and TRBJ1-5; no clear D. The CDR3 sequence is 12 residues long. V was trimmed by 4 bases and J by 7 bases, leaving 7 bases between them. The germline gives CDR1 KGHDR, CDR2 SFDVKD. Here the CDR3 DNA reads TGTGCCACCAGTGACGGCCGGCAGCCCCAGCATTTT. It specifies CATSDGRQPQHF.

This clonotype was detected many times. This chain uses TRBV20-1 with TRBJ2-3; TRBD2 agrees at 8 bases. This CDR3 comprises 14 residues. Germline V lookup: CDR1 DFQATT, CDR2 SNEGSKA (reference sequence). V gave up 0 bases and J gave up 4 bases; unmatched junction bases: 3. The CDR3 DNA reads TGCAGTGCTAGAGATGGGACTAGTTCAGATACGCAGTATTTT. Its protein product is CSARDGTSSDTQYF.

The sample holds many counts of this clonotype. The gene calls are TRBV15 and TRBJ2-3; 8 nucleotides line up with TRBD2. Trimming cost V 3 bases and J 6 bases; bases outside gene matches: 11. Germline V gene data show CDR1 as LNHNV and CDR2 as YYDKDF (reference sequence). The CDR3 extends over 16 amino acids. For the CDR3, the DNA is TGTGCCACCAGCAGGGGACTAGAGCTGGTCACGGATACGCAGTATTTT. Translated, it gives CATSRGLELVTDTQYF.

This clonotype was recorded many times. The rearrangement joins TRBV7-9 to TRBJ2-1, with 12 bases matching TRBD2. CDR1 and CDR2 (germline): SEHNR, FQNEAQ (reference sequence). The CDR3 totals 17 residues. Germline trimming cut 4 bases from V and 0 bases from J; bases unmatched to any gene: 4. The CDR3 sequence is CASSSGLAGSSYNEQFF. The CDR3 nucleotides read TGTGCCAGCAGCTCAGGACTAGCGGGGAGCTCCTACAATGAGCAGTTCTTC.

This clonotype was observed at least ten times. The chain uses TRBV7-2 and TRBJ2-4; TRBD1 matches 9 bases. The CDR3 consists of 14 residues. V dropped 7 bases and J dropped 5; count of bases not matched to a gene: 6. Germline V lookup: CDR1 SGHTA, CDR2 FQGNSA. Written as DNA, the CDR3 is TGTGCCAGCAATCCGGGACAGGGACAAAACATTCAGTACTTC. Amino acid sequence: CASNPGQGQNIQYF. Variable domain in full (rest from reference TRBV7-2 and TRBJ2-4): GAGVSQSPSNKVTEKGKDVELRCDPISGHTALYWYRQSLGQGLEFLIYFQGNSAPDKSGLPSDRFSAERTGGSVSTLTIQRTQQEDSAVYLCASNPGQGQNIQYFGAGTRLSVL.

This clonotype showed up many times. J is TRBJ2-5 and V is TRBV10-3; TRBD1 agrees at 10 bases. This CDR3 region has 12 residues. Looked up from germline, CDR1 is ENHRY and CDR2 is SYGVKD. The ends lost 9 bases at V and 4 bases at J; junction bases unmatched: 2. The CDR3 DNA reads TGTGCCATGGGACAGGGGAGAGAGACCCAGTACTTC. Amino acids: CAMGQGRETQYF.